This T cell receptor (beta chain) was identified during a study of naive and memory T cell subsets (TCRdb year 2017). For the study in its entirety: The figure summarizing these samples reported approximately ten blood donors, 7 tuberculin skin test biopsies and 3 saline control biopsies. PCR2 was typically performed as a SYBR Green qPCR that was stopped at a set threshold, although end-point PCR (around 6 cycles) could be used instead for low-input samples. Broad study findings and their caveats: The RNA-based method was acknowledged to be potentially sensitive to changes in TCR transcripts with T cell activation and differentiation.

In this sample, this clonotype turned up once. The antigen this receptor binds is unknown. The input lacks base qualities; no much larger clone sits a single base away. A single read is weak support. The study described a robust, sensitive protocol for amplifying, sequencing and analyzing TCRs, using 3' ligation of a UMI-containing oligonucleotide to TCR cDNA. For whole blood analysis, 2 to 2.5 ml of peripheral blood was drawn from adult healthy volunteers into Tempus tubes, and RNA was extracted according to the manufacturer's instructions. Before reverse transcription, total RNA that had not been cell sorted was treated with RQ1 DNase, with a target input of roughly 1 to 1,100 ng. Skin biopsy and whole blood libraries were made to test pipeline robustness in samples where T cells form a minority population. Receptor libraries were prepared by 5' RACE. The ligated cDNA was amplified by four rounds of PCR, in which nested alpha and beta constant region primers were used together with the SP2 primer. For the blood and skin samples, TCR RNA was reverse transcribed with SuperScript IV using primers for the alpha and beta constant regions. An oligonucleotide carrying the Illumina SP2 primer and a UMI was ligated to the cDNA 3' end using T4 RNA ligase 1. The 12-nucleotide UMI was composed of two random hexamers separated by an eight-base spacer, which was included to prevent hairpin formation. TCR alpha and beta chain libraries were processed separately from the second PCR onward, with dual indexing for multiplexing. After pooling, the indexed libraries were analyzed by capillary electrophoresis and sequenced on either an Illumina MiSeq or NextSeq. Libraries were spiked with PhiX DNA at about 5-7.5% so that base diversity was increased and cluster recognition was improved. Per the original workflow: Demultiplexor pulled UMIs out of read 2, joined the UMIs with the TCR sequence from read 1, and separated reads according to sample indices. Decombinator identified V and J genes and V-J junctions and gave each TCR a five-part identifier that included V and J deletions. Collapsinator relied on UMIs to correct both sequencing errors and PCR amplification heterogeneity, producing a UMI-based abundance for each TCR. Identifiers were converted to nucleotide sequence by CDR3Translator and translated to amino acids, and CDR3 regions were extracted on the basis of terminal motifs. Error-corrected alpha and beta TCR counts from blood and skin were compared after normalization to input RNA amount. TCRdb trimmed the raw reads at Q25, called clones with MiXCR and kept productive beta chains. When rows share a CDR3 protein, they turn into one entry using the most common DNA and genes. For this entry, the V and J calls and clone size follow TCRdb and not the study's own pipeline. The sample table holds roughly 56,000 distinct CDR3 sequences, of which 7.2% were seen once. The ten largest make up 9% to 10% of the sample.

The sequence derives from a male donor in good health.

The DNA sequence reads TGTGCCAGCAGTTTATACTGCTCCTACAATGAGCAGTTCTTC. Its translation reads: CASSLYCSYNEQFF. Recombination joined TRBV27 with TRBJ2-1; no D segment can be confidently identified. Between the V and J ends, shortened by 1 base and 0 bases respectively, the junction contains 4 bases. In the germline V gene (reference sequence), CDR1 corresponds to MNHEY and CDR2 to SMNVEV. Inclusive of the bounding cysteine and phenylalanine, the CDR3 is 14 residues long. The sequence is cut down to CDR3 DNA, 42 bases in frame from base 1.